These 21 T cell receptor beta chains share one sample of origin, sequenced in a study of T cells in Graves' hyperthyroidism and ophthalmopathy. TCR beta CDR3 sequences were amplified from RNA transcripts. First-round RT-PCR with HTBI primers amplified the TCR CDR3 region. TCRdb reprocessed the multiplex PCR reads with MiXCR, giving one entry per CDR3 protein. Seen here are approximately 600,000 distinct CDR3 sequences, roughly 16% observed once, and the top ten hold 3% to 4.5%. Sequencing was performed on blood. Receptor source: a woman aged 25-40 years with Graves' hyperthyroidism.

The gene calls are TRBV2 and TRBJ2-3; 8 nucleotides align to TRBD2. CDR1 is SNHLY, CDR2 FYNNEI, per germline. Trimming removed 6 bases from V and 5 bases from J; junction bases left unmatched: 13. The CDR3 has 16 amino acids. CDR3 region: CASSSGLAEELDTQYF. In DNA, the CDR3 is TGTGCCAGCAGCTCCGGACTAGCCGAAGAGTTAGATACGCAGTATTTT. The full variable domain, in which reference TRBV2 and TRBJ2-3 provide the parts outside the CDR3, is EPEVTQTPSHQVTQMGQEVILRCVPISNHLYFYWYRQILGQKVEFLVSFYNNEISEKSEIFDDQFSVERPDGSNFTLKIRSTKLEDSAMYFCASSSGLAEELDTQYFGPGTRLTVL.

V usage is TRBV29-1 and J usage is TRBJ1-2, with TRBD1 matching over 9 bases. Germline CDR1 is SQVTM and CDR2 is ANQGSEA. There are 12 residues in the CDR3. Trimming at V came to 5 bases and at J to 7 bases, leaving 5 bases not matched to a gene. CDR3 in amino acids: CSVQTTGGGYTF. CDR3 coding DNA: TGCAGCGTTCAAACGACAGGGGGTGGCTACACCTTC.

With respect to this clonotype: A much more abundant neighbour one base away suggests this may be a read error. The rearrangement joins TRBV27 to TRBJ2-3, with D possibly TRBD2 on 7 matching bases. Per the germline V gene, CDR1 is MNHEY and CDR2 is SMNVEV (reference sequence). This CDR3 has 15 amino acids. V was clipped by 5 bases and J by 2 bases, with 14 bases between them. CDR3 sequence: CASSREGGATDTQYF. The CDR3, as DNA: TGTGCCAGCAGTCGCGAGGGGGGGGCCACAGATACGCAGTATTTT.

A few counts support this clonotype. The chain links TRBV3-1 to TRBJ1-6; D gene unclear. Germline CDR1 reads LGHDT; CDR2 reads YNNKEL (reference sequence). Trimming took off 1 base at V and 10 bases at J, with 5 bases between the two ends. This CDR3 comprises 12 residues. The CDR3 is CASSQVPSPLHF. In DNA, the CDR3 is TGTGCCAGCAGCCAAGTTCCCTCACCCCTCCACTTT. The complete variable domain, with remaining parts taken from reference TRBV3-1 and TRBJ1-6, reads DTAVSQTPKYLVTQMGNDKSIKCEQNLGHDTMYWYKQDSKKFLKIMFSYNNKELIINETVPNRFSPKSPDKAHLNLHINSLELGDSAVYFCASSQVPSPLHFGNGTRLTVT.

This clonotype was picked up many times. V usage is TRBV20-1 and J usage is TRBJ2-3; 7 nucleotides line up with TRBD2. The V and J ends lost 6 bases and 4 bases, in that order; junction bases with no gene match: 22. This CDR3 is built from 18 residues. From germline, CDR1 is DFQATT and CDR2 SNEGSKA (reference sequence). This chain's CDR3 is CSAPPGAGQAGGSDTQYF. The CDR3, as DNA: TGCAGTGCCCCACCCGGCGCGGGCCAAGCCGGGGGGTCAGATACGCAGTATTTT.

The sample holds many counts of this clonotype. The chain joins TRBV4-1 to TRBJ2-3; 7 positions match TRBD1. Germline assignment: CDR1 MGHRA and CDR2 YSYEKL. V was clipped by 3 bases and J by 0 bases; unmatched bases: 3. CDR3 length: 15 residues. The CDR3 DNA reads TGCGCCAGCAGCCAGACAGGGTTGAGCACAGATACGCAGTATTTT. Translated, it gives CASSQTGLSTDTQYF.

This chain uses TRBV6-5 with TRBJ1-2; 12 nucleotides align to TRBD1. The V segment lost 3 bases and the J segment 4 bases; nucleotides outside the gene matches: 3. The CDR3 loop spans 15 amino acids. CDR1 MNHEY and CDR2 SVGAGI come from the germline V gene. The CDR3 sequence: CASSYGTGGFYGYTF. CDR3 coding DNA: TGTGCCAGCAGTTATGGGACAGGGGGCTTCTATGGCTACACCTTC.

This clonotype was counted at least ten times. The chain is built from TRBV11-2 and TRBJ2-2, with 7 positions matching TRBD2. Per germline, CDR1 SGHAT and CDR2 FQNNGV. The length of the CDR3 is 12 residues. The V gene end was trimmed by 8 bases and the J gene end by 4 bases; junction bases not matched to a gene: 1. DNA for the CDR3: TGTGCCAGCGGGAGGGTCACCGGGGAGCTGTTTTTT. Protein product: CASGRVTGELFF.

This clonotype appeared many times. The genes are TRBV3-1 and TRBJ1-2; D is ambiguous. Trimming removed 0 bases from V and 8 bases from J, with 10 bases in between. This CDR3 region has 13 residues. Germline CDR1 is LGHDT and CDR2 is YNNKEL (reference sequence). The DNA of the CDR3 is TGTGCCAGCAGCCAAGACTTCCAGCGGGGCTACACCTTC. Protein sequence: CASSQDFQRGYTF.

This clonotype was observed a few times. This chain connects TRBV19 to TRBJ2-2; 7 bases match TRBD2. The trim removed 8 bases at V and 5 bases at J, leaving 5 bases unmatched. The CDR3 is 13 residues long. Germline V gene lookup returns CDR1 LNHDA and CDR2 SQIVND (reference sequence). For the CDR3, the DNA is TGTGCCAGTCAGCGGGGAGGTACCGGGGAGCTGTTTTTT. Its protein product is CASQRGGTGELFF.

The chain joins TRBV28 to TRBJ2-1, with 10 bases aligning to TRBD2. V gave up 6 bases and J gave up 14 bases; unmatched junction bases: 19. The germline V gene encodes CDR1 MDHEN and CDR2 SYDVKM. This CDR3 region has 16 residues. The CDR3 DNA follows: TGTGCCAGCAGCCTTTCCCCGGGGGAATATAGCGGGAGGAAGTTCTTC. It specifies CASSLSPGEYSGRKFF.

This clonotype was picked up a small number of times. The chain couples TRBV27 to TRBJ2-7, with 11 bases that match TRBD2. The junction had 8 bases not matched to a gene; V was cut back by 5 bases and J by 5 bases. Germline assignment: CDR1 MNHEY and CDR2 SMNVEV (reference sequence). CDR3 length equals 15 residues. The CDR3 coding sequence is TGTGCCAGCAGTCCCATACTAGCGGGGGCCGACGAGCAGTACTTC. It is translated as CASSPILAGADEQYF.

This clonotype appeared a few times. The chain recombines TRBV12-3 or TRBV12-4 with TRBJ2-1; 10 positions agree with TRBD2. The J segment lost 8 bases and the V segment lost 6 bases, leaving 13 bases of the junction unmatched. The CDR3 totals 16 residues. The CDR3 DNA sequence: TGTGCCAGCAGCCCCCGAGCGGGAGGGCCTTTTTATGAGCAGTTCTTC. Protein sequence: CASSPRAGGPFYEQFF.

The rearrangement links TRBV14 to TRBJ2-5, with TRBD2 matching over 10 bases. This CDR3 spans 16 amino acids. Germline trimming cut 5 bases from V and 5 bases from J; bases unmatched to any gene: 11. Germline CDR1 reads SGHDN; CDR2 reads FVKESK. The CDR3 region has the DNA TGTGCCAGCAGCGCGCGCAATCCGGGACTAGCGGAGACCCAGTACTTC. Translated, it gives CASSARNPGLAETQYF.

The CDR3 protein is CSARLDLNIQYF. The CDR3 DNA reads as TGCAGTGCTAGACTAGATTTAAACATTCAGTACTTC. The chain uses TRBV20-1 and TRBJ2-4; D ambiguous. This CDR3 region has 12 residues. V was cut by 2 bases and J by 6 bases, with 8 bases left in between. From germline, CDR1 is DFQATT and CDR2 SNEGSKA (reference sequence).

This clonotype was seen many times. The V call is TRBV30, the J call TRBJ2-5, with TRBD2 matching 11 bases. Trimming cost V 1 base and J 2 bases; bases outside gene matches: 6. CDR3 length: 16 amino acids. Germline CDR1 is GTSNPN and CDR2 is SVGIG (reference sequence). The CDR3 loop is CAWSAGTSGFQETQYF. The CDR3 DNA follows: TGTGCCTGGAGTGCGGGGACTAGCGGATTTCAAGAGACCCAGTACTTC.

The chain uses TRBV18 and TRBJ2-1, with a tentative D call TRBD2 (6 bases). Germline loops: CDR1 KGHSH, CDR2 LQKENI. The germline V and J ends were trimmed by 8 bases and 6 bases, with 20 bases remaining between them. The CDR3 is made up of 15 amino acids. DNA for the CDR3: TGTGCCAGCCCCATATGGGGCGGGACCGGCAATGAGCAGTTCTTC. Encoded protein: CASPIWGGTGNEQFF.

This clonotype has ten or more counts. The chain combines TRBV20-1 with TRBJ2-3, with D perhaps assigned TRBD1 or TRBD2 (5 bases each). CDR3 length equals 15 residues. Looked up from germline, CDR1 is DFQATT and CDR2 is SNEGSKA (reference sequence). Trimming stripped 2 bases from V and 6 bases from J, with 18 bases between. CDR3 DNA: TGCAGTGCTAGATACGGGGCCGACCGCGGGGATACGCAGTATTTT. It encodes CSARYGADRGDTQYF.

This clonotype is a singleton in its sample. At one of its ends the junction is not consistent with the germline gene, which may arise from a read error. The genes are TRBV5-1 and TRBJ2-1; maybe TRBD1 (6 bases). The germline V gene has CDR1 SGHRS and CDR2 YFSETQ. The CDR3 has 17 amino acids. CDR3 sequence: CASSFYVRDRPYNEQFF. The DNA for the CDR3 is TGTGCCAGCAGCTTTTATGTCCGTGACAGGCCATACAATGAGCAGTTCTTC.

This clonotype was detected a few times. This rearrangement joins TRBV18 to TRBJ2-7, with D tentatively TRBD1 or TRBD2 (5 bases each). This CDR3 has 14 amino acids. V lost 0 bases, J lost 1 base, and 7 bases lay in between. Per the germline V gene, CDR1 is KGHSH and CDR2 is LQKENI. The CDR3 DNA reads TGTGCCAGCTCACCACCGGGGGAATCCTACGAGCAGTACTTC. Translated, it gives CASSPPGESYEQYF.

This clonotype was recorded at least ten times. This chain connects TRBV12-3 or TRBV12-4 to TRBJ2-1; D unresolved. CDR3 size: 14 residues. V gave up 5 bases and J gave up 4 bases, with 12 bases separating them. The CDR3 coding sequence is TGTGCCAGCAGTCCTACAGTGTCGTACAATGAGCAGTTCTTC. Its protein product is CASSPTVSYNEQFF.